These 29 T cell receptor beta chains were sequenced from one sample in a study of spatial heterogeneity in lung cancer. TCRdb independently ran MiXCR on the 5' RACE reads; one entry per CDR3 protein. In the table there are roughly 120,000 distinct CDR3 sequences, less than 14% of which are singletons. The time point: blood at routine non-recurrence follow-up after resection. Sequenced here: PBMCs, sampled at follow-up. The receptors come from a female donor with early-stage non-small cell lung cancer.

There are many counts of this clonotype. This CDR3 is CSARDSNQETQYF. CDR3 in DNA: TGCAGTGCCCGGGACAGCAACCAAGAGACCCAGTACTTC. V usage is TRBV20-1 and J usage is TRBJ2-5, with 7 nucleotides matching TRBD1. CDR3 size: 13 residues. V was clipped by 6 bases and J by 0 bases; unmatched bases: 4. Looked up from germline, CDR1 is DFQATT and CDR2 is SNEGSKA (reference sequence).

The sample holds many counts of this clonotype. Germline is not matched at one junction end, which may reflect a read error. The J gene is TRBJ2-1, the V gene TRBV15, with 10 bases that match TRBD2. Per the germline V gene, CDR1 is LNHNV and CDR2 is YYDKDF (reference sequence). The CDR3 sequence is 15 residues long. The CDR3 nucleotides read TGTGCCACCCGCAGCGGGAGGGGAACCTACAATGAGCAGTTCTTC. Translated, it gives CATRSGRGTYNEQFF.

The sample holds a few counts of this clonotype. DNA of the CDR3: TGCAGTGCCCCGATTGTCGGGGATGGAGATACGCAGTATTTT. This sequence encodes CSAPIVGDGDTQYF. This chain uses TRBV20-1 with TRBJ2-3, with D perhaps TRBD2 (5 bases). The CDR3 covers 14 residues. V was shortened by 6 bases and J by 5 bases, with 18 bases between the two germline ends. From germline, CDR1 is DFQATT and CDR2 SNEGSKA (reference sequence).

Only a few counts were recorded for this clonotype. The chain has TRBV5-6 and TRBJ2-7; 12 bases agree with TRBD1. The CDR3 length is 15 residues. V shed 2 bases and J 5 bases; nucleotides not matched to a gene: 5. CDR1 and CDR2 (germline): SGHDT, YYEEEE. This chain's CDR3 is CASSFPGQGAHEQYF. CDR3 DNA: TGTGCCAGCAGCTTTCCGGGACAGGGGGCTCACGAGCAGTACTTC.

This chain uses TRBV13 with TRBJ2-7; the D gene is possibly TRBD1 (6 bases). The CDR3 length is 14 residues. Trimming took 5 bases from V and 3 from J, leaving 14 bases between them. Germline V gene lookup returns CDR1 PRHDT and CDR2 FYEKMQ (reference sequence). The CDR3 bases are TGTGCCAGCAGCCAAACAGAAGGGGGCTACGAGCAGTACTTC. Translating gives CASSQTEGGYEQYF.

This sequence joins TRBV20-1 and TRBJ2-7; D ambiguous. This CDR3 region has 11 residues. Trimming removed 6 bases at V and 8 bases at J, with 14 bases between. Germline-derived CDR1 and CDR2 are DFQATT and SNEGSKA (reference sequence). This chain's CDR3 is CSARLRTKQYF. As DNA, the CDR3 is TGCAGTGCAAGACTTAGAACGAAGCAGTACTTC.

The chain carries TRBV7-9 and TRBJ2-3; D unresolved. With 10 bases removed from V and 0 bases from J, the gap between germline ends came to 11 bases. Germline V gives CDR1 SEHNR, CDR2 FQNEAQ (reference sequence). The CDR3 extends over 13 amino acids. CDR3: CATTRQSTDTQYF. CDR3 nucleotides: TGTGCCACCACCCGTCAGAGCACAGATACGCAGTATTTT.

This clonotype was recorded a few times. The gene calls are TRBV20-1 and TRBJ2-5, with 7 positions matching TRBD2. V was pared by 3 bases and J by 4 bases, with 8 bases of the junction left unmatched. The CDR3 has 14 residues. Germline assignment: CDR1 DFQATT and CDR2 SNEGSKA (reference sequence). CDR3 DNA sequence: TGCAGTGCTAGTCGTGGGAGGGCGGGAGAGACCCAGTACTTC. This translates into CSASRGRAGETQYF.

Of note for this clonotype: A much larger clone differs by one base, so this may be a read error. This chain links TRBV28 with TRBJ2-1, with 8 bases that match TRBD2. Looked up from germline, CDR1 is MDHEN and CDR2 is SYDVKM. Trimming took 6 bases from V and 8 from J; bases not matched to a gene: 9. This CDR3 comprises 14 residues. The CDR3 nucleotides read TGTGCCAGCAGCGCTGGAAGCGGGGGTGATGAGCAGTTCTTC. Translating gives CASSAGSGGDEQFF.

To note about this clonotype: The CDR3 carries no conserved terminal phenylalanine or tryptophan, so it likely arises from a read error. The rearrangement joins TRBV2 to TRBJ2-7; 7 bases line up with TRBD2. J gave up 2 bases and V 9 bases, and 13 bases lay outside the gene matches. Germline V gene lookup returns CDR1 SNHLY and CDR2 FYNNEI. The CDR3 loop spans 15 amino acids. The CDR3 is CARGVVTGGAYEQYL. The CDR3, as DNA: TGTGCCAGGGGCGTAGTGACGGGAGGTGCCTACGAGCAGTACTTA.

The rearrangement uses TRBV6-2 or TRBV6-3 and TRBJ2-7, with D perhaps matching TRBD2 (6 bases). Trimming took off 5 bases at V and 0 bases at J, with 11 bases between the two ends. The CDR3 length is 14 residues. Germline V gene data show CDR1 as MNHEY and CDR2 as SVGEGT. CDR3 loop: CASSVGLVSYEQYF. CDR3 nucleotides: TGTGCCAGCAGTGTGGGACTTGTCTCCTACGAGCAGTACTTC.

The rearrangement joins TRBV19 to TRBJ2-2; D not resolved. V was clipped by 5 bases and J by 4 bases, with 11 bases between them. This CDR3 has 14 amino acids. Germline V gene sequence: CDR1 LNHDA, CDR2 SQIVND (reference sequence). The CDR3 is CASSPPKSTGELFF. For the CDR3, the DNA is TGTGCCAGTAGTCCCCCCAAAAGCACCGGGGAGCTGTTTTTT.

This clonotype has ten or more counts. The chain is built from TRBV10-3 and TRBJ2-1; the match to TRBD2 covers 9 bases. V lost 5 bases to trimming and J lost 6 bases; unmatched junction nucleotides: 8. This CDR3 spans 15 amino acids. The germline CDR1 and CDR2 sequences are ENHRY and SYGVKD. The CDR3 DNA is TGTGCCATCAGTTTGACTAGCGGAGGATTCAATGAGCAGTTCTTC. Residues: CAISLTSGGFNEQFF.

This clonotype was detected a few times. The chain couples TRBV15 to TRBJ2-5; tentatively, D is TRBD1 or TRBD2 (6 bases each). CDR3 length: 20 amino acids. The germline V gene has CDR1 LNHNV and CDR2 YYDKDF (reference sequence). V dropped 0 bases and J dropped 3 bases, with 26 bases sitting between them. The CDR3 region has the DNA TGTGCCACCAGCAGAGATCGAGGAGGGACATCACTAGGAGTCAAAGAGACCCAGTACTTC. Protein sequence: CATSRDRGGTSLGVKETQYF.

The genes are TRBV6-2 or TRBV6-3 and TRBJ1-5, with D possibly matching TRBD1 (6 bases). The CDR3 sequence is 15 residues long. The germline CDR1 and CDR2 sequences are MNHEY and SVGEGT. V lost 6 bases, J lost 4 bases, and 16 bases lay in between. CDR3 sequence: CASRSDRTSNQPQHF. The CDR3 nucleotides read TGTGCCAGCAGATCCGACAGGACTTCTAATCAGCCCCAGCATTTT.

This clonotype has ten or more counts. V gene TRBV24-1 combines with J gene TRBJ1-1; 8 bases align to TRBD1. The germline V gene encodes CDR1 KGHDR and CDR2 SFDVKD. This CDR3 is built from 13 residues. V gave up 3 bases and J gave up 11 bases; unmatched junction bases: 7. CDR3 in amino acids: CATSDRPGGKAFF. In nucleotides, the CDR3 is TGTGCCACCAGTGATCGGCCAGGGGGCAAGGCTTTCTTT.

This clonotype has only a few counts. The chain combines TRBV11-2 with TRBJ2-3; D unclear. Germline CDR1 is SGHAT and CDR2 is FQNNGV. The CDR3 covers 14 residues. V was shortened by 4 bases and J by 6 bases, with 14 bases between the two germline ends. The CDR3 DNA follows: TGTGCCAGCAGCTCCCTTGGCAGTGCGGATACGCAGTATTTT. Translated, it gives CASSSLGSADTQYF.

As for this clonotype: One end of the junction fails to match germline, which may point to a read error. The chain employs TRBV29-1 and TRBJ1-2, with D possibly being TRBD1 (5 bases). This CDR3 contains 13 residues. Germline assignment: CDR1 SQVTM and CDR2 ANQGSEA. The CDR3 loop is CSVRKQANYVYTF. In DNA form, the CDR3 reads TGCAGCGTTCGTAAACAGGCTAACTATGTCTACACCTTC.

This clonotype appeared many times. V and J are TRBV24-1 and TRBJ2-1; no reliable D call. The ends were cut back, 1 base at V and 2 bases at J, with 8 bases in the middle. Germline V gene lookup returns CDR1 KGHDR and CDR2 SFDVKD. This CDR3 contains 15 residues. The CDR3 region has the DNA TGTGCCACCAGTGATTTTTCAGGAACCTACAATGAGCAGTTCTTC. Residues: CATSDFSGTYNEQFF.

This sequence joins TRBV27 and TRBJ2-3; unclear D gene. In germline, CDR1 is MNHEY, CDR2 SMNVEV (reference sequence). This CDR3 has 13 residues. The V end was cut by 6 bases, the J end by 1 base, with 8 bases between. The CDR3 loop is CASRASGTDTQYF. CDR3 bases: TGTGCCAGCAGAGCGAGTGGCACAGATACGCAGTATTTT.

The sample holds many counts of this clonotype. The V gene is TRBV24-1, the J gene TRBJ2-2; TRBD2 agrees at 11 bases. This CDR3 contains 18 residues. The germline V gene has CDR1 KGHDR and CDR2 SFDVKD. The J segment lost 10 bases and the V segment lost 5 bases, leaving 17 bases of the junction unmatched. The CDR3 region is CATSVPSGTSGRIEELFF. The CDR3 DNA is TGTGCCACCAGTGTCCCCTCCGGGACTAGCGGACGAATTGAGGAGCTGTTTTTT.

There are many counts of this clonotype. V usage is TRBV3-1 and J usage is TRBJ2-1; TRBD2 agrees at 9 bases. Germline-derived CDR1 and CDR2 are LGHDT and YNNKEL (reference sequence). The CDR3 length is 16 residues. The J segment lost 6 bases and the V segment lost 0 bases, leaving 6 bases of the junction unmatched. CDR3 sequence (DNA): TGTGCCAGCAGCCAAGAAAGTAAACTAGCGGGCAATGAGCAGTTCTTC. It specifies CASSQESKLAGNEQFF.

This clonotype has a handful of counts. The chain joins TRBV29-1 to TRBJ2-1; either TRBD1 or TRBD2 may supply D (5 bases each). Trimming left V 5 bases short and J 6 bases short, with 8 bases between. Germline V lookup: CDR1 SQVTM, CDR2 ANQGSEA. The CDR3 spans 11 residues. The CDR3 DNA reads TGCAGCGTTATGGGGGTCAATGAGCAGTTCTTC. Its translation: CSVMGVNEQFF.

This clonotype was recorded a few times. The chain combines TRBV29-1 with TRBJ2-1; a possible D gene is TRBD1 (6 bases). Trimming removed 4 bases from V and 3 bases from J, with 16 bases in between. The CDR3 has 15 residues. Germline loops: CDR1 SQVTM, CDR2 ANQGSEA. The CDR3 reads CSVASPPQGYNEQFF. The DNA of the CDR3 is TGCAGCGTTGCATCACCACCACAGGGCTACAATGAGCAGTTCTTC.

The chain joins TRBV27 to TRBJ2-3, with unresolved D. The germline V gene encodes CDR1 MNHEY and CDR2 SMNVEV (reference sequence). The CDR3 length is 13 residues. V lost 8 bases and J lost 2, with 11 bases in between. The CDR3 loop reads CASWTRNTDTQYF. CDR3 DNA: TGTGCCAGCTGGACGAGGAACACAGATACGCAGTATTTT.

This chain uses TRBV9 with TRBJ2-5; TRBD2 might be the D (6 bases). V lost 0 bases and J 4 bases, leaving 10 bases between the germline ends. Germline lookup yields CDR1 SGDLS and CDR2 YYNGEE. CDR3 length equals 14 residues. The CDR3 sequence is CASSVDAGTETQYF. The DNA for the CDR3 is TGTGCCAGCAGCGTAGATGCGGGGACAGAGACCCAGTACTTC.

As for this clonotype: A much more abundant neighbour one base away suggests this may be a read error. The chain links TRBV27 to TRBJ2-7; possible D gene TRBD1, 5 bases. Germline V gene sequence: CDR1 MNHEY, CDR2 SMNVEV (reference sequence). This CDR3 is built from 14 residues. CDR3 sequence: CASRDPRRAYELYF. CDR3 nucleotides: TGTGCCAGCAGAGATCCTCGCAGGGCCTACGAGCTGTACTTC.

This clonotype was found many times. The chain carries TRBV15 and TRBJ2-5; D gene uncertain. V was clipped by 1 base and J by 8 bases, with 5 bases between them. Germline V CDR1 and CDR2: LNHNV, YYDKDF (reference sequence). This CDR3 has 11 amino acids. CDR3 sequence reads: CATSRGVTQYF. The CDR3 region has the DNA TGTGCCACCAGCAGAGGGGTTACCCAGTACTTC.

At least ten counts were recorded for this clonotype. V is TRBV27 and J is TRBJ1-1; no definite D call. The CDR3 contains 16 residues. V was shortened by 1 base and J by 1 base, with 13 bases between the two germline ends. The germline V gene has CDR1 MNHEY and CDR2 SMNVEV (reference sequence). The CDR3 DNA follows: TGTGCCAGCAGTTTATTAGGAAGGAGTTCGAACACTGAAGCTTTCTTT. Amino acid sequence: CASSLLGRSSNTEAFF.